A selection of T cell receptor beta chains follows, all from one sample in a study of OX40 agonist ivuxolimab in advanced cancers. Repertoires were generated with immunoSEQ multiplex PCR, while TCRdb's copy carries only in-frame clones and drops some. This table holds approximately 92,000 clones, 84% found once. The starting material was CD4+ or CD8+ T cells sorted from blood, obtained in a trial of the OX40 agonist ivuxolimab. Receptors were obtained from an adult with an advanced solid tumor such as melanoma, head and neck, liver or kidney cancer. The CDR3 runs from the conserved cysteine through the conserved F or W. A D gene is named only where the DNA matches it firmly. Size tells how often a clone was seen (once, few, many) or the class of an expanded clone, and some rows leave it out.

>TRBJ2-1|NA|NA|TRBV5-8|12
CASSSLRDEQFF
TGTGCCAGCAGCTCTCTCAGAGATGAGCAGTTCTTC
>TRBJ1-1|NA|NA|TRBV19|15
CASSMIPGGGTEAFF
TGTGCCAGTAGTATGATTCCAGGAGGGGGAACTGAAGCTTTCTTT
>TRBJ1-4|NA|NA|TRBV15|15
CATSRDSGERLKLFF
TGTGCCACCAGCAGAGATTCGGGGGAACGGCTAAAACTGTTTTTT
>TRBJ2-1|NA|TRBD2|TRBV4-3|15
CASSLVAGGHNEQFF
TGCGCCAGCAGCCTAGTAGCGGGGGGTCACAATGAGCAGTTCTTC
>TRBJ2-7|once|NA|TRBV2|14
CASRKGLDQGEQYF
TGTGCCAGCAGGAAGGGACTCGACCAAGGGGAGCAGTACTTC
>TRBJ2-6|NA|TRBD2|TRBV19|17
CASSISSGWTGANVLTF
TGTGCCAGTAGTATCTCTAGCGGTTGGACTGGGGCCAACGTCCTGACTTTC
>TRBJ1-6|NA|TRBD1|TRBV18|15
CASSLHDRENSPLHF
TGTGCCAGCTCACTACACGACAGGGAGAATTCACCCCTCCACTTT
>TRBJ2-1|NA|TRBD2|TRBV5-1|14
CASSLTSGYNEQFF
TGCGCCAGCAGCTTGACTAGCGGCTACAATGAGCAGTTCTTC
>TRBJ2-1|NA|NA|TRBV5-4|11
CASSLGWTKIF
TGTGCCAGCAGCTTGGGGTGGACAAAAATCTTC
>TRBJ2-3|NA|NA|TRBV6-5|14
CASSSGWDTDTQYF
TGTGCCAGCAGTTCCGGATGGGACACAGATACGCAGTATTTT
>TRBJ2-3|NA|TRBD1|TRBV29-1|14
CSVETDRGTDTQYF
TGCAGCGTTGAAACGGACAGGGGAACAGATACGCAGTATTTT
>TRBJ2-6|few|TRBD1|TRBV14|18
CASSRDRYSRAGANVLTF
TGTGCCAGCAGCCGGGACAGATATTCCCGGGCCGGGGCCAACGTCCTGACTTTC
>TRBJ1-2|NA|NA|TRBV13|14
CASSLGKGLVGYTF
TGTGCCAGCAGCTTAGGAAAGGGGTTGGTTGGCTACACCTTC
>TRBJ2-3|once|NA|TRBV4-3|19
CASSQDYNRARAHTDTQYF
TGCGCCAGCAGCCAAGATTATAACCGGGCCAGGGCCCACACAGATACGCAGTATTTT
>TRBJ2-7|NA|TRBD2|TRBV6-5|15
CASSYSLAGGHEQYF
TGTGCCAGCAGTTACTCCCTAGCGGGAGGTCACGAGCAGTACTTC
>TRBJ1-5|NA|NA|TRBV21-1|14
CASSKQGSDQPQHF
TGTGCCAGCAGCAAACAGGGGAGCGATCAGCCCCAGCATTTT
>TRBJ2-1|NA|TRBD2|TRBV9|16
CASSVGSGGSYNEQFF
TGTGCCAGCAGCGTCGGTAGCGGGGGCTCCTACAATGAGCAGTTCTTC
>TRBJ2-3|NA|NA|TRBV28|14
CASSLDGASDTQYF
TGTGCCAGCAGCCTCGACGGGGCCTCAGATACGCAGTATTTT
>TRBJ1-2|NA|NA|TRBV5-4|11
CASSTGWGYTF
TGTGCCAGCAGCACCGGTTGGGGCTACACCTTC
>TRBJ2-3|NA|NA|TRBV6-4|14
CASSRAGSTDTQYF
TGTGCCAGCAGTAGGGCGGGAAGCACAGATACGCAGTATTTT
>TRBJ1-2|NA|NA|TRBV5-6|15
CASSLGPNGGYGYTF
TGTGCCAGCAGCTTGGGACCCAACGGAGGCTATGGCTACACCTTC
>TRBJ2-7|once|TRBD1|TRBV6-1|13
CASGRDRSYEQYF
TGTGCCAGCGGCCGGGACAGATCCTACGAGCAGTACTTC
>TRBJ1-1|few|NA|TRBV27|13
CASSYTGYTEAFF
TGTGCCAGCAGTTATACAGGGTACACTGAAGCTTTCTTT
>TRBJ1-1|NA|NA|TRBV2|12
CASSGTTVEAFF
TGTGCCAGCAGCGGGACAACCGTCGAAGCTTTCTTT
>TRBJ2-2|NA|NA|TRBV18|13
CASSKQNTGELFF
TGTGCCAGCTCGAAACAGAACACCGGGGAGCTGTTTTTT
>TRBJ1-1|NA|TRBD1|TRBV7-9|15
CASSLGQGLNTEAFF
TGTGCCAGCAGCTTAGGACAGGGACTGAACACTGAAGCTTTCTTT
>TRBJ1-2|NA|NA|TRBV6-5|13
CASGGGVDRGYTF
TGTGCCAGCGGAGGGGGGGTTGATCGGGGCTACACCTTC
>TRBJ2-7|NA|NA|TRBV4-1|14
CASSHPGAFYEQYF
TGCGCCAGCAGCCATCCGGGGGCATTCTACGAGCAGTACTTC
>TRBJ1-2|NA|NA|TRBV2|13
CASSEGVNYGYTF
TGTGCCAGCAGTGAAGGAGTTAACTATGGCTACACCTTC
>TRBJ1-2|NA|NA|TRBV7-9|13
CASSSGLNYGYTF
TGTGCCAGCAGCTCCGGGCTGAACTATGGCTACACCTTC
>TRBJ2-7|NA|NA|TRBV7-3|13
CASSLTATYEQYF
TGTGCCAGCAGCTTAACAGCCACCTACGAGCAGTACTTC
>TRBJ1-2|NA|NA|TRBV28|14
CASSLYVGGHGYTF
TGTGCCAGCAGTTTATATGTGGGGGGCCATGGCTACACCTTC
>TRBJ2-7|NA|NA|TRBV19|16
CASSMKRTQLSYEQYF
TGTGCCAGTAGTATGAAGCGGACACAGCTCTCCTACGAGCAGTACTTC
>TRBJ2-2|NA|NA|TRBV5-1|15
CASSFGTPNTGELFF
TGCGCCAGCAGCTTTGGGACCCCGAACACCGGGGAGCTGTTTTTT
>TRBJ2-1|NA|NA|TRBV7-8|13
CASIPPPYNEQFF
TGTGCCAGCATCCCCCCGCCGTACAATGAGCAGTTCTTC
>TRBJ1-2|NA|TRBD1|TRBV27|17
CASSLGHGTGDRYGYTF
TGTGCCAGCAGCCTGGGACACGGGACAGGGGATCGTTATGGCTACACCTTC
>TRBJ1-4|NA|NA|TRBV19|14
CASSMSRSREKLFF
TGTGCCAGTAGTATGTCCCGATCGCGGGAAAAACTGTTTTTT
>TRBJ2-5|NA|TRBD2|TRBV2|15
CASSEVAGIQETQYF
TGTGCCAGCAGTGAAGTAGCGGGGATACAAGAGACCCAGTACTTC
>TRBJ2-7|NA|NA|TRBV13|14
CASSPGGLSYEQYF
TGTGCCAGCAGTCCGGGGGGCCTCTCCTACGAGCAGTACTTC
>TRBJ1-6|NA|NA|TRBV5-6|17
CASRDSRKSSYNSPLHF
TGTGCCAGCAGGGACAGTCGTAAAAGCTCCTATAATTCACCCCTCCACTTT
>TRBJ1-4|few|NA|TRBV5-8|14
CASSLSGSGEKLFF
TGTGCCAGCAGCTTGTCAGGGTCGGGGGAAAAACTGTTTTTT
>TRBJ1-1|NA|NA|TRBV7-9|13
CASRSGVRPEAFF
TGTGCCAGCAGATCGGGCGTTCGGCCTGAAGCTTTCTTT
>TRBJ2-7|NA|NA|TRBV7-2|14
CASSFVARAYEQYF
TGTGCCAGCAGCTTTGTTGCGAGAGCCTACGAGCAGTACTTC
>TRBJ2-7|NA|NA|TRBV6-5|13
CASSYSTYYEQYF
TGTGCCAGCAGTTACTCGACCTACTACGAGCAGTACTTC
>TRBJ2-2|NA|TRBD2|TRBV19|16
CASSMGTGGITGELFF
TGTGCCAGTAGTATGGGAACGGGAGGCATCACCGGGGAGCTGTTTTTT
>TRBJ2-1|NA|TRBD1|TRBV27|15
CASSITPGGSREQFF
TGTGCCAGCAGTATAACCCCAGGGGGCTCACGAGAGCAGTTCTTC
>TRBJ2-1|NA|NA|TRBV18|13
CASSKGTANEQFF
TGTGCCAGCTCAAAGGGGACGGCCAATGAGCAGTTCTTC
>TRBJ1-1|NA|NA|TRBV30|13
CAWSLLRNTEAFF
TGTGCCTGGAGTTTACTTCGGAACACTGAAGCTTTCTTT
>TRBJ2-7|NA|TRBD2|TRBV4-1|13
CASSRSGDYEQYF
TGCGCCAGCAGCCGGAGCGGGGACTACGAGCAGTACTTC
>TRBJ2-1|NA|TRBD2|TRBV23-1|16
CASTPPTSGSLNEQFF
TGCGCCAGCACCCCCCCGACTAGCGGGAGCTTAAATGAGCAGTTCTTC
>TRBJ2-3|NA|NA|TRBV19|18
CASSIVGKGHTSTDTQYF
TGTGCCAGTAGTATAGTCGGGAAAGGGCACACCAGCACAGATACGCAGTATTTT
>TRBJ1-2|NA|NA|TRBV27|13
CASSSTANYGYTF
TGTGCCAGCAGTTCAACAGCTAACTATGGCTACACCTTC
>TRBJ1-2|NA|TRBD1|TRBV10-3|15
CAISESTQTGNGYTF
TGTGCCATCAGTGAGTCGACCCAGACAGGGAATGGCTACACCTTC
>TRBJ1-3|NA|NA|TRBV5-4|16
CASSLGDGGSGNTIYF
TGTGCCAGCAGCTTAGGGGACGGGGGCTCTGGAAACACCATATATTTT
>TRBJ2-1|NA|TRBD2|TRBV5-1|16
CASSLTSGSSYNEQFF
TGCGCCAGCAGCTTGACTAGCGGGAGCTCCTACAATGAGCAGTTCTTC
>TRBJ2-3|once|TRBD1|TRBV18|17
CASSRGTDRGRGDTQYF
TGTGCCAGCTCCCGCGGGACGGACAGGGGGAGAGGAGATACGCAGTATTTT